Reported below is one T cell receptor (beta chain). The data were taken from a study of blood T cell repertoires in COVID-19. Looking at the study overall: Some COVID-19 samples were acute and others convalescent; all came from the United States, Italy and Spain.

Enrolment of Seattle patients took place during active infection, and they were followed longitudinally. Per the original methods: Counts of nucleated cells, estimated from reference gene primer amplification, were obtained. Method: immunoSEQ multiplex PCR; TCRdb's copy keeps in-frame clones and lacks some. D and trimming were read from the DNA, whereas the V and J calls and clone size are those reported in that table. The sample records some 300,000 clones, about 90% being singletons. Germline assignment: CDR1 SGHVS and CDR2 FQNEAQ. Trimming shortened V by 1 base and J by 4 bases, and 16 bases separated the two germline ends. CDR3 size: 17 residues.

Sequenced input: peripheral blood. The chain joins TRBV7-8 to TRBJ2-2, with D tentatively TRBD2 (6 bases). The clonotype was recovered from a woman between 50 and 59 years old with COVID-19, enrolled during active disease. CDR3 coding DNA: TGTGCCAGCAGCTTAGTCCAGAGCACCGGGGGCACCGGGGAGCTGTTTTTT. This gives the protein CASSLVQSTGGTGELFF.